The T cell receptor beta chain described here comes from a study of T cells after yellow fever vaccination. Germline CDR1 is SGHTA and CDR2 is FQGNSA. V lost 4 bases, J lost 5 bases, and 17 bases lay in between. This CDR3 is built from 16 residues. One entry per CDR3 protein results from TCRdb running MiXCR on the 5' RACE reads. Of 300,000 or so distinct CDR3 sequences in the sample, under 5% were seen once. This clonotype was picked up many times. Source: PBMCs, taken 5 days after the yellow fever booster vaccination. This chain uses TRBV7-2 with TRBJ2-2; perhaps TRBD2 as D (6 bases). This sequence was found in a man in his late teens or twenties who received the YFV17D yellow fever vaccine. In DNA form, the CDR3 reads TGTGCCAGCAGCTCCCGAAGGGGAGGAGGTACCGGGGAGCTGTTTTTT. Residues: CASSSRRGGGTGELFF.